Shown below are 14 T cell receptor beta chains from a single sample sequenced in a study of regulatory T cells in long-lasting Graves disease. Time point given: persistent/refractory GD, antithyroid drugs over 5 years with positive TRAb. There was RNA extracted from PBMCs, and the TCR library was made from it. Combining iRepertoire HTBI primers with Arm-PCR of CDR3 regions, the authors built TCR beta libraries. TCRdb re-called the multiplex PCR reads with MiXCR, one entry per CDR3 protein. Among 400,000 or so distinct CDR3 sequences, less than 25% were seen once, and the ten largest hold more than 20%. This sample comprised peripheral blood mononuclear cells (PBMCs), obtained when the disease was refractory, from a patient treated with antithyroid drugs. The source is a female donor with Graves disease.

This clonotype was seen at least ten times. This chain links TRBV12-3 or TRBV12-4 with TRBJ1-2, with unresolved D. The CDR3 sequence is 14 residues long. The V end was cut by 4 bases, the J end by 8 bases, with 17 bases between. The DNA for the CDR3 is TGTGCCAGCAGTTGGACCCTATCCCGAGAGGGCTACACCTTC. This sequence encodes CASSWTLSREGYTF.

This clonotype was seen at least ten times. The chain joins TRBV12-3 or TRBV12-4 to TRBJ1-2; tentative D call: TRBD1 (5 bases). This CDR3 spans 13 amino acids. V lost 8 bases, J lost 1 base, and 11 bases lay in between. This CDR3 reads CASEHDSNYGYTF. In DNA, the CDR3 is TGTGCCAGCGAACATGACAGTAACTATGGCTACACCTTC.

The CDR3 spells CASSSNQLGTVATFQYF. DNA for the CDR3: TGTGCCAGCAGCTCAAACCAATTAGGGACCGTGGCGACATTTCAGTACTTC. The rearrangement links TRBV7-9 to TRBJ2-4; the D call may be TRBD1 or TRBD2 (5 bases each). V was pared by 4 bases and J by 11 bases, with 27 bases between. The CDR3 totals 17 residues. Germline lookup yields CDR1 SEHNR and CDR2 FQNEAQ (reference sequence). Complete variable domain (other parts from reference TRBV7-9 and TRBJ2-4): DTGVSQNPRHKITKRGQNVTFRCDPISEHNRLYWYRQTLGQGPEFLTYFQNEAQLEKSRLLSDRFSAERPKGSFSTLEIQRTEQGDSAMYLCASSSNQLGTVATFQYFGAGTRLSVL.

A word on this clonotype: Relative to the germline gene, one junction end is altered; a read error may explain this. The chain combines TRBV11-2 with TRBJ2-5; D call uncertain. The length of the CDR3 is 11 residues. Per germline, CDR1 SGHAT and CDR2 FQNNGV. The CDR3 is CANSLGETQYF. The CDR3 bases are TGTGCCAACAGCCTGGGAGAGACCCAGTACTTC. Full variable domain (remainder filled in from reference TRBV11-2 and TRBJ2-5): EAGVAQSPRYKIIEKRQSVAFWCNPISGHATLYWYQQILGQGPKLLIQFQNNGVVDDSQLPKDRFSAERLKGVDSTLKIQPAKLEDSAVYLCANSLGETQYFGPGTRLLVL.

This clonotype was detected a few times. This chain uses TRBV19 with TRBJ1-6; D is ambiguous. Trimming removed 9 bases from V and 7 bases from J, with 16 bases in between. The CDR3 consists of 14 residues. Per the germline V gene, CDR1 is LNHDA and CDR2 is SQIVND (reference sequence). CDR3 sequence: CASSNLGGNSPLHF. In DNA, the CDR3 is TGTGCCAGCTCCAATTTAGGTGGGAATTCACCCCTCCACTTT.

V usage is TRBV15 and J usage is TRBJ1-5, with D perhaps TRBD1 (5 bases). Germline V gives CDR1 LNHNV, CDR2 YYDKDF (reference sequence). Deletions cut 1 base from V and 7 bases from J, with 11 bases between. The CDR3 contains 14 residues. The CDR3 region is CATSRAFSGQPQHF. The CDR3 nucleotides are TGTGCCACCAGCAGAGCATTTTCAGGGCAGCCCCAGCATTTT.

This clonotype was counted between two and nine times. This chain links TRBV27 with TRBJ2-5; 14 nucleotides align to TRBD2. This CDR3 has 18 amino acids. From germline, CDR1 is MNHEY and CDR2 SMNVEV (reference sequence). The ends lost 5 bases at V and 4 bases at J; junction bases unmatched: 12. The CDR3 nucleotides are TGTGCCAGCAGTCCCCGATGGACTAGCGGGAGGCCAAGAGAGACCCAGTACTTC. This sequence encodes CASSPRWTSGRPRETQYF.

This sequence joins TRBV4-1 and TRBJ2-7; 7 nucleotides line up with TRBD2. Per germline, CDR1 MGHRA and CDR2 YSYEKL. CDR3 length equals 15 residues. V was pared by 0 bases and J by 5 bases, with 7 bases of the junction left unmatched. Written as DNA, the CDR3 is TGCGCCAGCAGCCAAGATGGTAGCGGGTCCCACGAGCAGTACTTC. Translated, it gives CASSQDGSGSHEQYF.

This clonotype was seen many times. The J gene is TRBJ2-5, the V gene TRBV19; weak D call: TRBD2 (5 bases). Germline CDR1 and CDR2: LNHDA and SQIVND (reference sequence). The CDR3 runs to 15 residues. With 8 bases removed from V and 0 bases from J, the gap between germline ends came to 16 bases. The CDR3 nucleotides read TGTGCCAGTTCGGACGCTAGCCAGTACCAAGAGACCCAGTACTTC. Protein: CASSDASQYQETQYF.

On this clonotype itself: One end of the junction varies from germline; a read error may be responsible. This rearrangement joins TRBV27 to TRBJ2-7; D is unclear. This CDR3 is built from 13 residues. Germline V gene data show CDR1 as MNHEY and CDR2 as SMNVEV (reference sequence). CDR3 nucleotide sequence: TGTGCCAGCCTCAGGATGGCCCCCTACGAGCAGTGCTTC. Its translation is CASLRMAPYEQCF.

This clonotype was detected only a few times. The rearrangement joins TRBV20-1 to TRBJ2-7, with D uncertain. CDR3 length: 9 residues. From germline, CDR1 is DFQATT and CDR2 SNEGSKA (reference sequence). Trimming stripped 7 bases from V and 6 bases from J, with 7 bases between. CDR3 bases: TGCAGTGTAAGTCCCGAGCAGTACTTC. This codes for CSVSPEQYF.

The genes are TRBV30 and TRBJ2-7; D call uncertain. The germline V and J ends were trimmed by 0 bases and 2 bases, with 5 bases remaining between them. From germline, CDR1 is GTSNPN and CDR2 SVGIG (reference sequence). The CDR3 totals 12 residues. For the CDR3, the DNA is TGTGCCTGGAGTGTAACAGCCTACGAGCAGTACTTC. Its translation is CAWSVTAYEQYF. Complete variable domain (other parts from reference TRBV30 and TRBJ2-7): SQTIHQWPATLVQPVGSPLSLECTVEGTSNPNLYWYRQAAGRGLQLLFYSVGIGQISSEVPQNLSASRPQDRQFILSSKKLLLSDSGFYLCAWSVTAYEQYFGPGTRLTVT.

The CDR3, as DNA: TGTGCCAGTAGTACACAGGGGGATAGCAATCAGCCCCAGCATTTT. Translation gives CASSTQGDSNQPQHF. The V gene is TRBV19, the J gene TRBJ1-5, with TRBD1 matching 8 bases. The germline V gene has CDR1 LNHDA and CDR2 SQIVND (reference sequence). The trim removed 4 bases at V and 0 bases at J, leaving 2 bases unmatched. The CDR3 spans 15 residues.

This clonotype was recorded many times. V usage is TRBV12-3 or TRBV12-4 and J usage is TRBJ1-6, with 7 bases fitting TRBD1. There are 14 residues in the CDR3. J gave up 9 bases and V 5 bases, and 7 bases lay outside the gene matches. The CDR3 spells CASSLGHRGSPLHF. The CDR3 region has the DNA TGTGCCAGCAGTCTTGGACACAGGGGTTCACCCCTCCACTTT.